One and the same sample provided the 2 T cell receptor beta chains below, sequenced in a study of technical replicates of blood from several donors. Measured with immunoSEQ multiplex PCR; TCRdb has only the in-frame clones, and not every one. The sample holds under 90,000 clones; around 93% are singletons and the top ten take 0.24%. Input material: T cells isolated from PBMCs. Receptor source: a human donor in good health.

V and J are TRBV28 and TRBJ1-5, with TRBD1 as a possible D gene (6 bases). CDR1 and CDR2 from the germline V gene are MDHEN and SYDVKM. The CDR3 totals 16 residues. The V end lost 2 bases, the J end lost 7 bases, and 18 bases lay between the germline ends. The CDR3 DNA follows: TGTGCCAGCAGTTTAATCGGCAGGGGAGACGGACAGCCCCAGCATTTT. Protein: CASSLIGRGDGQPQHF.

This rearrangement joins TRBV28 to TRBJ2-5; 13 bases are shared with TRBD2. The V gene's germline CDR1 is MDHEN and CDR2 SYDVKM. The CDR3 loop spans 17 amino acids. J gave up 0 bases and V 2 bases, and 3 bases lay outside the gene matches. The CDR3 bases are TGTGCCAGCAGTTTAAGTGGACTAGCGGGGGACCAAGAGACCCAGTACTTC. As protein: CASSLSGLAGDQETQYF.